Below, one TCR beta chain is given with its context. Produced via immunoSEQ multiplex PCR; TCRdb's table is partial and in-frame only. The table lists approximately 35,000 clones, more than 85% of them singletons, with under 0.25% in the top ten. Time point noted: newly diagnosed, previously untreated cHL patient sample. Magnetic negative selection of thawed PBMCs was the method by which CD4+ T cells were purified. The data originate from a study of PD-1 blockade in classical Hodgkin lymphoma. The length of the CDR3 is 15 residues. Per the germline V gene, CDR1 is ENHRY and CDR2 is SYGVKD. Trimming took off 3 bases at V and 7 bases at J, with 18 bases between the two ends.

This chain joins TRBV10-3 and TRBJ1-2; unclear D gene. The sequence derives from a human donor with classical Hodgkin lymphoma. The sample taken for sequencing was CD4+ T cells from blood. This CDR3 reads CAISDYYAPASGYTF. The CDR3 DNA reads TGTGCCATCAGTGATTATTACGCCCCGGCCAGTGGCTACACCTTC.